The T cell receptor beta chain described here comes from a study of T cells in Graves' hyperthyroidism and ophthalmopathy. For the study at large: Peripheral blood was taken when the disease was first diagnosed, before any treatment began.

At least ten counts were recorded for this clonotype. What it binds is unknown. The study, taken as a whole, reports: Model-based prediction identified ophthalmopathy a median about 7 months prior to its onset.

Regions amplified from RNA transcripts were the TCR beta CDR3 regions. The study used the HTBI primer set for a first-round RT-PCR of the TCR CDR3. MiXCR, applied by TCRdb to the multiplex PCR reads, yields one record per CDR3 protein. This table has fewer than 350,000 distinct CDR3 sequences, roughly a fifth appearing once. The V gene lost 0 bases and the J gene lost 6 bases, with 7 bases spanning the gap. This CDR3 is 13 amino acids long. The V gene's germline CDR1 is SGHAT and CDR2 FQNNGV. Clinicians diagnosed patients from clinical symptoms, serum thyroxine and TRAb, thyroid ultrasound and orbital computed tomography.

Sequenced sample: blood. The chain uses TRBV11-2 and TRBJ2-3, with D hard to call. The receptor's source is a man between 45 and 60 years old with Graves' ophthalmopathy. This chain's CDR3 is CASSLEVWDTQYF. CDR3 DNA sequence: TGTGCCAGCAGCTTAGAGGTCTGGGATACGCAGTATTTT.